This record concerns one T cell receptor beta chain sequence. With 0 bases removed from V and 4 bases from J, the gap between germline ends came to 12 bases. This CDR3 has 15 residues. CDR1 is SGHVS, CDR2 FNYEAQ, per germline. The data were produced by immunoSEQ multiplex PCR, yet TCRdb's version contains in-frame clones alone and is incomplete. The repertoire includes about 1 million clones, about 74% of them detected once, and 1.5% sits in the top ten. The data were obtained in a study of shared clonotypes between healthy human individuals. The rearrangement uses TRBV7-6 and TRBJ1-1, with D uncertain. The TCR sequence derives from a man between 18 and 29 years old in good health. The material sequenced was memory CD4+ T cells sorted from blood. Subset indicated: CD45RA-negative fraction. The CDR3 loop is CASSLAVGGITEAFF. In DNA, the CDR3 is TGTGCCAGCAGCTTAGCGGTGGGAGGGATCACTGAAGCTTTCTTT.